A single sample gave rise to the 10 T cell receptor beta chains below, sequenced in a study of cytomegalovirus exposure and HLA in healthy donors. Some clones are missing from TCRdb's copy, which holds only in-frame ones; the method was immunoSEQ multiplex PCR. The table shows about 73,000 clones, with over 90% occurring only once. The sequenced sample was PBMCs. These receptor sequences come from a woman younger than 35 in good health and CMV-seronegative.

J is TRBJ2-3 and V is TRBV5-8; D is possibly TRBD2 (5 bases). CDR3 length: 14 amino acids. The V and J ends lost 4 bases and 1 base respectively, with 10 bases between them. The germline gives CDR1 SGHTS, CDR2 YDEGEE. In DNA form, the CDR3 reads TGTGCCAGCAGCCTCGGACTCCGCACAGATACGCAGTATTTT. Protein sequence: CASSLGLRTDTQYF.

The chain links TRBV28 to TRBJ1-2; 7 nucleotides align to TRBD1. CDR1 and CDR2 from the germline V gene are MDHEN and SYDVKM. This CDR3 has 16 amino acids. Trimming took 5 bases from V and 3 from J; bases not matched to a gene: 12. CDR3 nucleotides: TGTGCCAGCAGTCCCAGGGACAGCCTATTTTACTATGGCTACACCTTC. Amino acid sequence: CASSPRDSLFYYGYTF.

CDR3 nucleotide sequence: TGTGCCAGCAGTGAAGCGGGTGAAAAACTGTTTTTT. Translated: CASSEAGEKLFF. This chain connects TRBV25-1 to TRBJ1-4; D gene uncertain. Trimming removed 2 bases at V and 7 bases at J, with 5 bases between. The germline gives CDR1 MGHDK, CDR2 SYGVNS. This CDR3 is 12 amino acids long.

As regards this clone: The same CDR3 is also encoded by other DNA sequences in this sample. V is TRBV18 and J is TRBJ1-5; the D gene is possibly TRBD1 (6 bases). V was pared by 3 bases and J by 4 bases, with 7 bases between. Germline CDR1 is KGHSH and CDR2 is LQKENI. This CDR3 spans 13 amino acids. The CDR3 here is CASSPDRNQPQHF. As DNA, the CDR3 is TGTGCCAGCTCACCTGACAGGAATCAGCCCCAGCATTTT.

The chain couples TRBV6-4 to TRBJ2-7, with 8 bases that match TRBD1. V trimming: 6 bases; J trimming: 8 bases; junction bases outside the gene matches: 6. This CDR3 is 12 amino acids long. CDR1 is MRHNA, CDR2 SNTAGT, per germline. Written as DNA, the CDR3 is TGTGCCAGCAGGCGGACAGGGAGGAAGCAGTACTTC. Protein: CASRRTGRKQYF.

This CDR3 is CASSPQGGGNDNEQFF. CDR3 nucleotide sequence: TGTGCCAGCTCACCGCAAGGTGGCGGGAACGACAATGAGCAGTTCTTC. The chain joins TRBV18 to TRBJ2-1; D might be TRBD2 (6 bases). Germline V CDR1 and CDR2: KGHSH, LQKENI. Trimming removed 3 bases from V and 5 bases from J, with 17 bases in between. The CDR3 totals 16 residues. The full variable domain, with the rest looked up from reference TRBV18 and TRBJ2-1, is NAGVMQNPRHLVRRRGQEARLRCSPMKGHSHVYWYRQLPEEGLKFMVYLQKENIIDESGMPKERFSAEFPKEGPSILRIQQVVRGDSAAYFCASSPQGGGNDNEQFFGPGTRLTVL.

The CDR3 coding sequence is TGTGCCAGCAGTGACGGGACAGGAGAGACCCAGTACTTC. It encodes CASSDGTGETQYF. The chain recombines TRBV2 with TRBJ2-5; 8 positions match TRBD1. V was pared by 3 bases and J by 4 bases, with 1 base of the junction left unmatched. Germline lookup yields CDR1 SNHLY and CDR2 FYNNEI. This CDR3 comprises 13 residues.

The V call is TRBV9, the J call TRBJ1-2; TRBD1 matches 8 bases. The germline V gene encodes CDR1 SGDLS and CDR2 YYNGEE. The CDR3 is made up of 12 amino acids. Losses at the gene ends were 3 bases for V and 7 bases for J; bases not matched to a gene: 2. The CDR3 loop is CASSGTGLGYTF. In nucleotides, the CDR3 is TGTGCCAGCAGCGGGACAGGGCTTGGCTACACCTTC.

The chain is built from TRBV7-8 and TRBJ2-1; D remains ambiguous. Germline V lookup: CDR1 SGHVS, CDR2 FQNEAQ. The CDR3 contains 12 residues. V dropped 3 bases and J dropped 8 bases, with 8 bases sitting between them. CDR3 region: CASSLAVYEQFF. The CDR3 coding sequence is TGTGCCAGCAGCTTGGCGGTCTATGAGCAGTTCTTC. Filled out from reference TRBV7-8 and TRBJ2-1, the complete variable domain reads GAGVSQSPRYKVAKRGQDVALRCDPISGHVSLFWYQQALGQGPEFLTYFQNEAQLDKSGLPSDRFFAERPEGSVSTLKIQRTQQEDSAVYLCASSLAVYEQFFGPGTRLTVL.

V and J are TRBV4-1 and TRBJ1-1, with D unclear. Trimming shortened V by 2 bases and J by 8 bases, and 12 bases separated the two germline ends. This CDR3 has 13 residues. CDR1 and CDR2 from the germline V gene are MGHRA and YSYEKL. CDR3 DNA: TGCGCCAGCAGCCAACCCGAGCGGAAGGAAGCTTTCTTT. Translated, it gives CASSQPERKEAFF.